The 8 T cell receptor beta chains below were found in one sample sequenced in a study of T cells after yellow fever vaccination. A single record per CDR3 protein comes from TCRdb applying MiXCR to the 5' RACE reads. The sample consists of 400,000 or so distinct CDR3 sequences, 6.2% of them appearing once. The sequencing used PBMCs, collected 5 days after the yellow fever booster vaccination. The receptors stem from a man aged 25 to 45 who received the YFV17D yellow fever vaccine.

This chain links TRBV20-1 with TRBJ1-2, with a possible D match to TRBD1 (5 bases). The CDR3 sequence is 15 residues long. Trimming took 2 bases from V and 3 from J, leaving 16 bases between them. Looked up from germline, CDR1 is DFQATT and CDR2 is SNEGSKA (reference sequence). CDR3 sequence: CSARPQSGTHYGYTF. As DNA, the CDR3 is TGCAGTGCTAGACCACAATCCGGGACCCACTATGGCTACACCTTC.

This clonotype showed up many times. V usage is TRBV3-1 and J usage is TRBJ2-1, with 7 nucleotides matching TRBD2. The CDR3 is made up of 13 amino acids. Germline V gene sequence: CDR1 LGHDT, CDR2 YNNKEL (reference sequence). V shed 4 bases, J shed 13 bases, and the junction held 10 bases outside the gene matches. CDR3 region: CASSLLAGEAQFF. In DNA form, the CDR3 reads TGTGCCAGCAGCCTTTTAGCGGGTGAGGCCCAGTTCTTC.

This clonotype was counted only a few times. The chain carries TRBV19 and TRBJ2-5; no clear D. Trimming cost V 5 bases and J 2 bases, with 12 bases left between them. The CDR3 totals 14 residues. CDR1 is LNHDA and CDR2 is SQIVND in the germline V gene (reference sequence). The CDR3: CASSSTGSQETQYF. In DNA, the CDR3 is TGTGCCAGTAGTTCTACCGGGTCACAAGAGACCCAGTACTTC. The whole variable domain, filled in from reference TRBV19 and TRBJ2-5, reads DGGITQSPKYLFRKEGQNVTLSCEQNLNHDAMYWYRQDPGQGLRLIYYSQIVNDFQKGDIAEGYSVSREKKESFPLTVTSAQKNPTAFYLCASSSTGSQETQYFGPGTRLLVL.

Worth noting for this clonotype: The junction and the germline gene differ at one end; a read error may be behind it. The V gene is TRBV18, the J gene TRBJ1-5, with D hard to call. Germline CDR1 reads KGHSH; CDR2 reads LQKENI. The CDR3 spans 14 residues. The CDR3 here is CASSLAGLNHPQHF. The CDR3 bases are TGTGCCAGCTCATTAGCCGGACTTAATCATCCCCAGCATTTT.

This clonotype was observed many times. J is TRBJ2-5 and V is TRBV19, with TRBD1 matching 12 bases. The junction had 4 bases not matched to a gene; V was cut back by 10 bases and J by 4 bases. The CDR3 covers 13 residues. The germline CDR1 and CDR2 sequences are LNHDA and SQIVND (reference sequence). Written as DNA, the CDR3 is TGTGCCACGGGACAGGGGGCTGCAGAGACCCAGTACTTC. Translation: CATGQGAAETQYF.

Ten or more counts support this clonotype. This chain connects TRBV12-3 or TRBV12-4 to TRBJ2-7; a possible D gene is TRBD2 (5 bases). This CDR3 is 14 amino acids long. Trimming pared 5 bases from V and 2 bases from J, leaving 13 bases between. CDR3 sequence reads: CASSPSGRPYEQYF. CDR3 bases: TGTGCCAGCAGTCCCAGCGGACGGCCCTACGAGCAGTACTTC.

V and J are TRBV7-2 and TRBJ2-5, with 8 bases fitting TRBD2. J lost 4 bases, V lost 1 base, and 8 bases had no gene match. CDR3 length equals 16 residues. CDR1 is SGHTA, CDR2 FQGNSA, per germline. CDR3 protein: CASSLGREGLAETQYF. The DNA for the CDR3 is TGTGCCAGCAGCTTAGGACGGGAGGGCCTTGCAGAGACCCAGTACTTC. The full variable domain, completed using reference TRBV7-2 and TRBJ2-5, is GAGVSQSPSNKVTEKGKDVELRCDPISGHTALYWYRQSLGQGLEFLIYFQGNSAPDKSGLPSDRFSAERTGGSVSTLTIQRTQQEDSAVYLCASSLGREGLAETQYFGPGTRLLVL.

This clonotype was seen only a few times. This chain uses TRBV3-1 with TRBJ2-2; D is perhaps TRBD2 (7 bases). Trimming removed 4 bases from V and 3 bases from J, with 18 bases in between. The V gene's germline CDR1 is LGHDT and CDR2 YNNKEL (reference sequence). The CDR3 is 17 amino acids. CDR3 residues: CASSPRGAGEYTGELFF. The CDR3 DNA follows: TGTGCCAGCAGCCCACGGGGGGCGGGGGAATACACCGGGGAGCTGTTTTTT.